This TCR beta chain was recovered during a study of blood T cell repertoires in COVID-19. The table came from immunoSEQ multiplex PCR; TCRdb's copy has only in-frame clones and leaves some out. Of a few hundred thousand clones in the sample, nearly 90% are singletons; the top ten hold approximately 5%. Sequenced material: PBMCs or T cells enriched from blood (not recorded which). The source is a woman younger than 45 who had recovered from COVID-19.

This CDR3 is CASSQAPGQPVNQPQHF. CDR3 DNA: TGTGCCAGTAGCCAAGCTCCCGGACAGCCCGTTAATCAGCCCCAGCATTTT. V gene TRBV19 combines with J gene TRBJ1-5; perhaps TRBD1 as D (6 bases). Germline V gives CDR1 LNHDA, CDR2 SQIVND (reference sequence). The CDR3 runs to 17 residues. Trimming cost V 6 bases and J 4 bases, with 22 bases left between them. The whole variable domain, remainder taken from reference TRBV19 and TRBJ1-5, is DGGITQSPKYLFRKEGQNVTLSCEQNLNHDAMYWYRQDPGQGLRLIYYSQIVNDFQKGDIAEGYSVSREKKESFPLTVTSAQKNPTAFYLCASSQAPGQPVNQPQHFGDGTRLSIL.